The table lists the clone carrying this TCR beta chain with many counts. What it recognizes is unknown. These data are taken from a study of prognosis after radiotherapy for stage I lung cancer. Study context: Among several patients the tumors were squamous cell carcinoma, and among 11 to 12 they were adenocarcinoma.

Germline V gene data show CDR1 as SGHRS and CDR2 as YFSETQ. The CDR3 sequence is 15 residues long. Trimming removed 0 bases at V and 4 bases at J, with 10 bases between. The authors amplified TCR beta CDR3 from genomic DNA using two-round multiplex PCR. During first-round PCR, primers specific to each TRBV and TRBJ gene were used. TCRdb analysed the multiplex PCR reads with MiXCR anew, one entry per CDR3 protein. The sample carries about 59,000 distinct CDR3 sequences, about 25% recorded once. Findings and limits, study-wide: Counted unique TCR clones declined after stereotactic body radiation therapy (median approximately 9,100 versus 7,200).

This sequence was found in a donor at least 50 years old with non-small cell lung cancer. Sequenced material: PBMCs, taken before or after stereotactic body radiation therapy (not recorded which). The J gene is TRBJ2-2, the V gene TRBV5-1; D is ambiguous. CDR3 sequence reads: CASSLAPRATGELFF. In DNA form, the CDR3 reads TGCGCCAGCAGCTTGGCCCCTAGGGCCACCGGGGAGCTGTTTTTT. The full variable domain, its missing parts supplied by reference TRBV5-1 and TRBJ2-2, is KAGVTQTPRYLIKTRGQQVTLSCSPISGHRSVSWYQQTPGQGLQFLFEYFSETQRNKGNFPGRFSGRQFSNSRSEMNVSTLELGDSALYLCASSLAPRATGELFFGEGSRLTVL.